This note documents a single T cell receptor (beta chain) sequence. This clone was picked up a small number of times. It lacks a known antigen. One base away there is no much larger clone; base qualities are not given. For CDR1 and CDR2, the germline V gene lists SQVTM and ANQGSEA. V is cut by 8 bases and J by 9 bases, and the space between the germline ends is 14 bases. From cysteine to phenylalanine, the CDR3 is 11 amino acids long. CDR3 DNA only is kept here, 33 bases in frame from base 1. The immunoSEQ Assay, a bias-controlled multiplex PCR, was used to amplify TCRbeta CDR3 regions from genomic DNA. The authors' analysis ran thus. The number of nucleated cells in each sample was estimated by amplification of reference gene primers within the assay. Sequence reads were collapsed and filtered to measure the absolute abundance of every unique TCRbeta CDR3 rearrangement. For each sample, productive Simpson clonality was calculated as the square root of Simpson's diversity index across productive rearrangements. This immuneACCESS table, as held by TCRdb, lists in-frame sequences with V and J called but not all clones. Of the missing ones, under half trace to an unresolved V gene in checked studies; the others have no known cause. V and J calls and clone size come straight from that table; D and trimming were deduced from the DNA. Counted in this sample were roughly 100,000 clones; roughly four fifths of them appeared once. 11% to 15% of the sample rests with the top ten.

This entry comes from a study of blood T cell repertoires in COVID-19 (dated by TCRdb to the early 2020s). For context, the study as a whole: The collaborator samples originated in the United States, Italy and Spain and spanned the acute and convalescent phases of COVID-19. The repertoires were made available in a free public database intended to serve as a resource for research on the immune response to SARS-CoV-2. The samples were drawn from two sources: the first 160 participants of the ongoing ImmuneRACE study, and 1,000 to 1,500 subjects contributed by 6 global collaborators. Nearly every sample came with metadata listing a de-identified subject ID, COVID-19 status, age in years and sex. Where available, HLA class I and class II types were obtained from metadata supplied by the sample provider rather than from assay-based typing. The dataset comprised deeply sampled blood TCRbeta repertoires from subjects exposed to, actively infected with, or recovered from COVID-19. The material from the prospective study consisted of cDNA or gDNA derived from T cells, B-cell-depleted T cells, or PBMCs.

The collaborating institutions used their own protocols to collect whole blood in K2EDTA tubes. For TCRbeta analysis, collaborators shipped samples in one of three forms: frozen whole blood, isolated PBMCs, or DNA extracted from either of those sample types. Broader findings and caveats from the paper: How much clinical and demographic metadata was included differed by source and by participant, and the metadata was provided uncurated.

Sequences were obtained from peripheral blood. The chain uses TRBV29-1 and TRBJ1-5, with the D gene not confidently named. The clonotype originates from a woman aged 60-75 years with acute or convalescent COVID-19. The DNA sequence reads TGCAGCCTGGGCCCACAAGCGCCCCAGCATTTT. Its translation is CSLGPQAPQHF.